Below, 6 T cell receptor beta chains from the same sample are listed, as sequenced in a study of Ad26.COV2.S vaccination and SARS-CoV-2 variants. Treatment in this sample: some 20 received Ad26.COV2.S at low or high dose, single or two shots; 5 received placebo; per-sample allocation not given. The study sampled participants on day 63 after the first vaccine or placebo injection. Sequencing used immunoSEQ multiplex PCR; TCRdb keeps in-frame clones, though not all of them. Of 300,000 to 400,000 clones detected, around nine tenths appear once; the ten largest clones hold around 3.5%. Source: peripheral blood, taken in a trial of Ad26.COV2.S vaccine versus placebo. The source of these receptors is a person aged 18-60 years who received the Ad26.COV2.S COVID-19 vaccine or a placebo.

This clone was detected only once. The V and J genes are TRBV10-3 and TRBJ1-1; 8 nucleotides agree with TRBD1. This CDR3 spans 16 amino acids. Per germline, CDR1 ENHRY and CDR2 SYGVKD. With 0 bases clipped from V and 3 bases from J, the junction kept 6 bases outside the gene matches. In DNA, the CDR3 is TGTGCCATCAGTGAGTCGCGCAGGGGGCCCGACACTGAAGCTTTCTTT. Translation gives CAISESRRGPDTEAFF.

The CDR3 reads CASSQPRGQGSGEQYF. CDR3 bases: TGTGCCAGCAGCCAACCTAGGGGACAGGGGAGCGGTGAGCAGTACTTC. The chain couples TRBV3-1 (or the pseudogene TRBV3-2) to TRBJ2-7; 10 bases fit TRBD1. The CDR3 has 16 amino acids. With 2 bases clipped from V and 7 bases from J, the junction kept 11 bases outside the gene matches. CDR1 and CDR2 (germline): LGHDT, YNNKEL (reference sequence).

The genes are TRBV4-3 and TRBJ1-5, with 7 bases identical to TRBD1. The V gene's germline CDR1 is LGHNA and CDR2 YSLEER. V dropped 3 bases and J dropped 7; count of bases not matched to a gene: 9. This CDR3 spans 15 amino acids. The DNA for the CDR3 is TGCGCCAGCAGCCAGTACCCGGGACAGCCACAGCCCCAGCATTTT. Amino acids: CASSQYPGQPQPQHF.

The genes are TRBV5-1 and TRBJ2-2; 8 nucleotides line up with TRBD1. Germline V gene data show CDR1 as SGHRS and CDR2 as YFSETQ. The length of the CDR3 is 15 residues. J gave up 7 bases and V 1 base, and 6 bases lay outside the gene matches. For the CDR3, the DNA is TGCGCCAGCAGCTTGTCTCAGGGGGCGGTCGGGGAGCTGTTTTTT. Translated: CASSLSQGAVGELFF.

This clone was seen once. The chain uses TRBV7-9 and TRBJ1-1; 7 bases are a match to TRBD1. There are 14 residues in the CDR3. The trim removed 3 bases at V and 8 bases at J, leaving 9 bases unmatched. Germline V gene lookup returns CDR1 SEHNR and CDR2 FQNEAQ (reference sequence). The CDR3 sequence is CASSLTGNNDEAFF. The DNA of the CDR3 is TGTGCCAGCAGCTTGACAGGGAATAACGACGAAGCTTTCTTT.

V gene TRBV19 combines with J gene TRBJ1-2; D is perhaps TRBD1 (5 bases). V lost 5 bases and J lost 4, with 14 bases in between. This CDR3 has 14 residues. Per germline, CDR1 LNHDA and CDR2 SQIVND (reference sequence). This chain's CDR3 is CASSVSGAPYGYTF. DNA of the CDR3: TGTGCCAGTAGTGTTTCCGGGGCCCCCTATGGCTACACCTTC.